Shown below are 20 T cell receptor beta chains from a single sample sequenced in a study of shared clonotypes between healthy human individuals. Sequencing was performed with immunoSEQ multiplex PCR; in TCRdb, only in-frame clones are kept and a portion is missing. The sample holds approximately 600,000 clones, 85% to 95% seen once. CD8 cells regarded as naive lacked CD45RO, were positively chosen for CCR7, and omitted terminally differentiated effector memory CD45RA+ cells. The sample consisted of naive CD8+ T cells sorted from blood. The receptors were sampled from a woman aged 25 to 39 in good health.

The rearrangement uses TRBV28 and TRBJ2-3; 9 bases match TRBD1. This CDR3 is built from 16 residues. With V trimmed by 7 bases and J by 2 bases, 10 bases remained unmatched. Germline-derived CDR1 and CDR2 are MDHEN and SYDVKM. The CDR3 is CASTQPRDRDTDTQYF. The CDR3 bases are TGTGCCAGCACTCAACCCCGGGACAGGGACACAGATACGCAGTATTTT.

The genes are TRBV2 and TRBJ1-1; 8 bases map to TRBD1. There are 12 residues in the CDR3. Germline V gives CDR1 SNHLY, CDR2 FYNNEI. V lost 4 bases, J lost 10 bases, and 5 bases stayed unmatched. This CDR3 reads CASSVRQGRAFF. The CDR3 nucleotides are TGTGCCAGCAGTGTTAGACAGGGGAGAGCTTTCTTT.

The chain uses TRBV28 and TRBJ2-1; 7 bases map to TRBD2. The CDR3 runs to 15 residues. Germline trimming cut 1 base from V and 6 bases from J; bases unmatched to any gene: 6. CDR1 MDHEN and CDR2 SYDVKM come from the germline V gene. The CDR3 here is CASSLYGGRPNEQFF. In DNA, the CDR3 is TGTGCCAGCAGTTTATACGGGGGGAGACCCAATGAGCAGTTCTTC.

The V gene is TRBV5-6, the J gene TRBJ1-2; 7 nucleotides line up with TRBD1. The CDR3 spans 14 residues. CDR1 and CDR2 (germline): SGHDT, YYEEEE. Unmatched junction bases numbered 5, after V lost 2 bases and J lost 4 bases. CDR3 residues: CASSFGTAVYGYTF. The DNA for the CDR3 is TGTGCCAGCAGCTTCGGGACAGCAGTCTATGGCTACACCTTC. Together with reference TRBV5-6 and TRBJ1-2, the CDR3 gives the full variable domain: DAGVTQSPTHLIKTRGQQVTLRCSPKSGHDTVSWYQQALGQGPQFIFQYYEEEERQRGNFPDRFSGHQFPNYSSELNVNALLLGDSALYLCASSFGTAVYGYTFGSGTRLTVV.

The chain has TRBV7-6 and TRBJ1-4, with D maybe TRBD1 (5 bases). V lost 1 base and J 8 bases, leaving 14 bases between the germline ends. Looked up from germline, CDR1 is SGHVS and CDR2 is FNYEAQ. The CDR3 runs to 15 residues. CDR3 coding DNA: TGTGCCAGCAGCTTAGACGCAGGGATTAGCGAAAAACTGTTTTTT. This gives the protein CASSLDAGISEKLFF. Full variable domain (remainder filled in from reference TRBV7-6 and TRBJ1-4): GAGVSQSPRYKVTKRGQDVALRCDPISGHVSLYWYRQALGQGPEFLTYFNYEAQQDKSGLPNDRFSAERPEGSISTLTIQRTEQRDSAMYRCASSLDAGISEKLFFGSGTQLSVL.

This chain connects TRBV19 to TRBJ2-4, with D perhaps being TRBD1 or TRBD2 (5 bases each). V was shortened by 0 bases and J by 0 bases, with 12 bases between the two germline ends. Germline lookup yields CDR1 LNHDA and CDR2 SQIVND (reference sequence). The CDR3 totals 17 residues. The CDR3 loop is CASSIDLGVRAKNIQYF. The DNA for the CDR3 is TGTGCCAGTAGTATAGATCTGGGGGTCCGAGCCAAAAACATTCAGTACTTC.

This chain uses TRBV30 with TRBJ2-5, with TRBD2 as a possible D gene (6 bases). V was trimmed by 2 bases and J by 4 bases, leaving 14 bases between them. The CDR3 extends over 14 amino acids. Looked up from germline, CDR1 is GTSNPN and CDR2 is SVGIG (reference sequence). Here the CDR3 DNA reads TGTGCCTGGAGTCCAAATGACGGGGGAGAGACCCAGTACTTC. Translation: CAWSPNDGGETQYF.

This chain joins TRBV7-9 and TRBJ1-1; D unclear. The germline gives CDR1 SEHNR, CDR2 FQNEAQ (reference sequence). Between the trimmed V and J ends, which lost 5 bases and 3 bases, there was a span of 10 bases. This CDR3 comprises 13 residues. The CDR3 region has the DNA TGTGCCAGCAGCCGGATAGGGCACACTGAAGCTTTCTTT. This sequence encodes CASSRIGHTEAFF.

This clone appeared a single time. The chain carries TRBV6-5 and TRBJ2-2; 9 bases are shared with TRBD1. Germline CDR1 and CDR2: MNHEY and SVGAGI. This CDR3 contains 15 residues. The V gene end was trimmed by 4 bases and the J gene end by 1 base; junction bases not matched to a gene: 1. In DNA form, the CDR3 reads TGTGCCAGCAGTTTGACAGGGGGGAACACCGGGGAGCTGTTTTTT. It is translated as CASSLTGGNTGELFF.

Only one count was recorded for this clone. The V gene is TRBV27, the J gene TRBJ2-5; possible D gene TRBD2, 6 bases. The DNA end lines up better with TRBJ2-7; the J call may be wrong. The CDR3 totals 13 residues. The germline CDR1 and CDR2 sequences are MNHEY and SMNVEV (reference sequence). CDR3 coding DNA: TGTGCCAGCAGTTTCCTTAGCGGCTACGAGCAGTACTTC. The encoded protein is CASSFLSGYEQYF.

The rearrangement uses TRBV28 and TRBJ2-7; no definite D call. Per germline, CDR1 MDHEN and CDR2 SYDVKM. The CDR3 length is 18 residues. Trimming took 5 bases from V and 0 from J, leaving 23 bases between them. CDR3 sequence reads: CASSLWGPYRRSSYEQYF. The CDR3 nucleotides read TGTGCCAGCAGTCTTTGGGGTCCTTACCGAAGGAGCTCCTACGAGCAGTACTTC.

The chain recombines TRBV4-1 with TRBJ1-4; 9 positions match TRBD1. Germline CDR1 and CDR2: MGHRA and YSYEKL. This CDR3 has 15 amino acids. After removal of 0 bases from V and 7 bases from J, the junction contained 3 bases not matched to a gene. This chain's CDR3 is CASSQEGTGTEKLFF. The CDR3 DNA follows: TGCGCCAGCAGCCAAGAAGGGACAGGGACTGAAAAACTGTTTTTT.

The CDR3 loop reads CASSLVQGTSNEQFF. In DNA form, the CDR3 reads TGTGCCAGCAGCTTAGTGCAGGGGACTTCCAATGAGCAGTTCTTC. The chain uses TRBV7-3 and TRBJ2-1; D assignment may be TRBD1 or TRBD2 (6 bases each). The length of the CDR3 is 15 residues. CDR1 is SGHTA and CDR2 is FQGTGA in the germline V gene. V lost 2 bases and J 6 bases, leaving 14 bases between the germline ends.

This chain uses TRBV9 with TRBJ2-1; 7 bases are a match to TRBD2. This CDR3 is 14 amino acids long. The germline CDR1 and CDR2 sequences are SGDLS and YYNGEE. J lost 4 bases, V lost 3 bases, and 4 bases had no gene match. CDR3: CASSGTRAYNEQFF. DNA for the CDR3: TGTGCCAGCAGCGGGACTAGGGCTTACAATGAGCAGTTCTTC.

This chain uses TRBV10-1 with TRBJ1-5; the D gene is possibly TRBD1 (5 bases). Germline V gene data show CDR1 as WNHNN and CDR2 as SYGVQD (reference sequence). The CDR3 has 14 residues. Trimming took off 1 base at V and 5 bases at J, with 9 bases between the two ends. The CDR3 region has the DNA TGCGCCAGCAGTGAGTTCGGGGCTTATCAGCCCCAGCATTTT. Its translation is CASSEFGAYQPQHF.

The rearrangement links TRBV7-2 to TRBJ2-7; 8 bases fit TRBD1. Looked up from germline, CDR1 is SGHTA and CDR2 is FQGNSA. The CDR3 consists of 15 residues. Trimming removed 6 bases from V and 0 bases from J; junction bases left unmatched: 7. The CDR3 spells CASRAPGQASYEQYF. CDR3 in DNA: TGTGCCAGCAGGGCTCCGGGACAGGCCTCCTACGAGCAGTACTTC. The whole variable domain, filled in from reference TRBV7-2 and TRBJ2-7, reads GAGVSQSPSNKVTEKGKDVELRCDPISGHTALYWYRQSLGQGLEFLIYFQGNSAPDKSGLPSDRFSAERTGGSVSTLTIQRTQQEDSAVYLCASRAPGQASYEQYFGPGTRLTVT.

The V call is TRBV28, the J call TRBJ2-1, with 9 bases matching TRBD2. CDR1 is MDHEN, CDR2 SYDVKM, per germline. CDR3 length equals 17 residues. The ends lost 2 bases at V and 1 base at J; junction bases unmatched: 6. The CDR3 is CASSLVASGNSYNEQFF. The CDR3 region has the DNA TGTGCCAGCAGTTTAGTGGCTAGCGGGAATTCCTACAATGAGCAGTTCTTC.

The chain combines TRBV28 with TRBJ1-3; TRBD1 is a possible D gene (6 bases). The CDR3 covers 16 residues. V gave up 1 base and J gave up 4 bases, with 14 bases separating them. Germline assignment: CDR1 MDHEN and CDR2 SYDVKM. The DNA of the CDR3 is TGTGCCAGCAGTTTATTAGGGGGATCGGTGGGAAACACCATATATTTT. Translation gives CASSLLGGSVGNTIYF.

As regards this clone: In the same sample, other DNA sequences code for this CDR3. This rearrangement joins TRBV4-1 to TRBJ2-1, with 10 bases fitting TRBD2. Germline V lookup: CDR1 MGHRA, CDR2 YSYEKL. Trimming cost V 1 base and J 7 bases; bases outside gene matches: 4. The CDR3 is made up of 15 amino acids. The CDR3 coding sequence is TGCGCCAGCAGCCAAGTGGCTAGCGGGAGAAATGAGCAGTTCTTC. It encodes CASSQVASGRNEQFF.

The CDR3 coding sequence is TGTGCCAGCAGCTCCAGACCGGGTCTAGAATCCGACGAGCAGTACTTC. As protein: CASSSRPGLESDEQYF. The V and J genes are TRBV7-3 and TRBJ2-7; D call uncertain. Germline V gene data show CDR1 as SGHTA and CDR2 as FQGTGA. The CDR3 is made up of 16 amino acids. V was clipped by 4 bases and J by 5 bases, with 21 bases between them.